The source of this T cell receptor (beta chain) is a study of T cell responses to AZD1222 COVID-19 vaccine (dated by TCRdb to about 2021). In the study overall: TCR sequencing covered fewer than 250 trial participants: 200 to 210 given two doses of AZD1222 and 26 given two doses of MenACWY control vaccine. Trial participants were enrolled by age into subgroups of 18-55, 56-69 and 70-plus years, and roughly 150, 30 and 60 TCR-sequenced participants, respectively, were included in these subgroups. Overall results and qualifications from the work: Conclusions about previously exposed vaccinees were limited because only a handful of AZD1222 recipients were SARS-CoV-2 seropositive at baseline. No day 14 peak-response samples were available, so repertoires were characterized only after the peak T cell response. Most participants were white British and females outnumbered males, and the authors suggested that clonal diversity may have been underestimated. In the small 56-69-year group, the increase in depth fell short of significance, most likely because of low power. The vaccine-associated CD4 TCRs covered the entire spike protein, and the dominant responses fell in regions 160-218 and 743-854. After two AZD1222 doses, both the breadth and the depth of spike-specific TCRs were significantly higher than at day 0 and than in MenACWY recipients. Epitopes outside the regions mutated in the B.1.351 and B.1.1.7 variants were reportedly recognized by nearly half of the unique spike-specific TCRs.

The germline V gene provides CDR1 SGDLS and CDR2 YYNGEE. The CDR3 spans 15 residues, from the cysteine through the phenylalanine. The DNA shown is the 45-base CDR3, in frame from base 1. V drops 4 bases and J drops 4 bases, leaving 17 bases in between. The time point label for this specimen denotes: about 28 days (+/-7) after the second vaccine dose. AZD1222 recipients given second doses at about 4 weeks or at about 12 weeks were pooled, since spike-specific TCR depth and breadth were not found to differ between the two schedules. Samples from vaccinated people were obtained from the UK trials COV001 and COV002, which included a single-blind randomized controlled phase 2/3 trial of AZD1222 (ChAdOx1 nCoV-19) in healthy adults. For TCRbeta chain sequencing, PBMC samples from trial participants were taken at day 0 and at day 28 after the second dose. Worth noting for this clone: The antigen it recognizes is unknown. Within one base of it there is no much larger clone, and no base qualities were kept.

The CDR3 regions of human TCRbeta chains were analyzed by immunosequencing. In the source study's methods: Repertoire TCRs were matched against a reference library of SARS-CoV-2-specific TCRs generated with the MIRA antigen-specificity platform. Breadth meant the fraction of unique TCRs that were SARS-CoV-2-associated, whereas depth meant the fraction of total T cells that were SARS-CoV-2-associated. Using the MIRA data, each spike-specific TCR was mapped to the spike region that the TCR reacts to and placed in a CD4 or CD8 class. Log10-transformed breadth and depth values were compared by one-way ANOVA with Sidak's multiple comparisons tests. The table was pulled from immuneACCESS by TCRdb, which kept in-frame rearrangements only. Such tables lose some clones; where checked, under half of the loss comes from unresolved V genes, and the rest has no known cause. V, J and clone size reflect that table, while D and trimming were determined from the DNA. This sample is represented by some 73,000 clones; roughly 89% of them were singletons. The ten largest account for 7% to 10% of the sample.

The receptor's source is an adult who received the AZD1222 COVID-19 vaccine. Sample: peripheral blood, taken 28 days after the second AZD1222 dose. Here the chain combines TRBV9 and TRBJ1-2, with the D gene call left open. This receptor has the CDR3 CASSINAQGPYGYTF. The DNA is TGTGCCAGCAGCATCAATGCACAAGGCCCCTATGGCTACACCTTC.